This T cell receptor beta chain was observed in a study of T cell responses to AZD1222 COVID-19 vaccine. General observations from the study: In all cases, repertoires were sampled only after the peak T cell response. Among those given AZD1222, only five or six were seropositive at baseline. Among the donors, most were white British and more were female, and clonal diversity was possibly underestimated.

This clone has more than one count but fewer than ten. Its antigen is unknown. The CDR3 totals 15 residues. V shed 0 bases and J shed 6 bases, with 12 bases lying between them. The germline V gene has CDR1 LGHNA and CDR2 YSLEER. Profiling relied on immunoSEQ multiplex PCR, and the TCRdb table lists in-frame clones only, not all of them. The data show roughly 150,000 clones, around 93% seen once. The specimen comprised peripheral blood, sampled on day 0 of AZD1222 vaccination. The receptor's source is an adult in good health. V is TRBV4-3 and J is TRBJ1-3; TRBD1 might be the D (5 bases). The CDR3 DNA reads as TGCGCCAGCAGCCAAGATTCAGGGTTCGTAAACACCATATATTTT. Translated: CASSQDSGFVNTIYF.